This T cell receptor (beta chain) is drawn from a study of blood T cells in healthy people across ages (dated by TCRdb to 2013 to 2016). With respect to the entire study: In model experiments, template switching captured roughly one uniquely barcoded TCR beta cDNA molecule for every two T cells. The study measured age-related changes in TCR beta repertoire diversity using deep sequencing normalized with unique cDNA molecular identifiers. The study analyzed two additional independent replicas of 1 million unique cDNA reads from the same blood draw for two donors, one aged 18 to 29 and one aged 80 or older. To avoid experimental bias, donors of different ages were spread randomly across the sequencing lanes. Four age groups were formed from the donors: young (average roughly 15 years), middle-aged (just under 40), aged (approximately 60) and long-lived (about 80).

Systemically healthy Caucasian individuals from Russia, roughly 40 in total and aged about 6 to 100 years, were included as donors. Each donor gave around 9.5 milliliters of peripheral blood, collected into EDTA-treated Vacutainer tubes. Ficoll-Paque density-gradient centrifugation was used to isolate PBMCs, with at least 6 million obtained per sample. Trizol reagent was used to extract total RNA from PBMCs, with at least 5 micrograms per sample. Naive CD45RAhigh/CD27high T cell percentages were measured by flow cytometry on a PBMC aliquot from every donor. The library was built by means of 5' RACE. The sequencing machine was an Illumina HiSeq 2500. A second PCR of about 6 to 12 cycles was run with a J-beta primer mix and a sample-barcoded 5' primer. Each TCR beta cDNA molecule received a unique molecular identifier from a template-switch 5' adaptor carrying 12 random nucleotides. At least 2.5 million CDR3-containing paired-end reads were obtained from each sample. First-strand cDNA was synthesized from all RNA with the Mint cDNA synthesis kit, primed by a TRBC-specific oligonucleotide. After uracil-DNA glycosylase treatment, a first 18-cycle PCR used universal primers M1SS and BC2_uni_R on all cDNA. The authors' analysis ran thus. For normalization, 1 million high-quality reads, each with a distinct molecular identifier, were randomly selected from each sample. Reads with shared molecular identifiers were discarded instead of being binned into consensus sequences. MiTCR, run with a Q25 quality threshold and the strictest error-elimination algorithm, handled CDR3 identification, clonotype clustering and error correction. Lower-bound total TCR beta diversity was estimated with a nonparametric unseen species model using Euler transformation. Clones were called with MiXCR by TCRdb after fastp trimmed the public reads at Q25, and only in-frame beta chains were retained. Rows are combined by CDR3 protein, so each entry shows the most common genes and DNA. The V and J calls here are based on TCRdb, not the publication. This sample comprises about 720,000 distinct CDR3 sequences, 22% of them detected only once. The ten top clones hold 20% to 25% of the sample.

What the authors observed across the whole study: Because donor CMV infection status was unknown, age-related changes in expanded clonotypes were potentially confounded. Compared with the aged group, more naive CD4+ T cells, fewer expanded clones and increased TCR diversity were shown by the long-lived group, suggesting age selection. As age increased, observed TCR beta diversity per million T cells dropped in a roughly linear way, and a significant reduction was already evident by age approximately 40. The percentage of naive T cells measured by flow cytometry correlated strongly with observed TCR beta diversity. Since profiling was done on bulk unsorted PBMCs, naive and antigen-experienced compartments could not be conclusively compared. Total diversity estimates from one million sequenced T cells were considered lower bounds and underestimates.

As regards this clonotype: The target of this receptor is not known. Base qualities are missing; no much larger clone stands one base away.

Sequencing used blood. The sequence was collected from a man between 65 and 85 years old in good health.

The CDR3 protein is CASSLGTIVHEQFF. The base sequence is TGTGCCAGCAGCTTAGGGACTATAGTCCATGAGCAGTTCTTC. The chain is made from TRBV7-9 and TRBJ2-1; the D gene is perhaps TRBD2, from 6 matching bases. The CDR3 starts with the cysteine, ends with the phenylalanine, and has 14 residues. Only CDR3 DNA remains: 42 bases, in frame from the first base. Trimming removed 1 base from V and 8 bases from J, leaving 12 bases between the germline ends. From a lookup of the germline V gene (reference sequence), CDR1 and CDR2 are SEHNR and FQNEAQ.